This TCR beta chain was obtained from a study of shared clonotypes between healthy human individuals. The CDR3 covers 14 residues. Trimming cost V 4 bases and J 4 bases; bases outside gene matches: 3. Looked up from germline, CDR1 is SGHTA and CDR2 is FQGNSA. Clones were read by immunoSEQ multiplex PCR, and TCRdb kept only the in-frame ones, dropping some. Of approximately 2.5 million clones listed, more than 80% are singletons. This clone was seen only once. A CD45RA-negative memory subset and a CD45RA+ naive subset were separated from the CD4+ cells. This sequence originates from a man younger than 35 in good health. Sequencing input: naive CD4+ T cells sorted from blood. Subset described: CD45RA+ positively selected. The chain is built from TRBV7-2 and TRBJ1-4; the match to TRBD1 covers 7 bases. CDR3 sequence (DNA): TGTGCCAGCAGCTGGACAGGAGTTAATGAAAAACTGTTTTTT. Amino acids: CASSWTGVNEKLFF.